Here is one TCR beta chain with its context. Its matching antigen is unknown. Both 60 Vbeta primers and 13 Jbeta primers went into the PCR. Clones were read by immunoSEQ multiplex PCR, and TCRdb kept only the in-frame ones, dropping some. The table shows over 95,000 clones, with roughly three quarters occurring only once. The data originate from a study of cytomegalovirus exposure and HLA in healthy donors. Study-wide background: Of all 400 or so donors who were genotyped, roughly 81% belonged to the Caucasian-associated ancestry cluster. General observations from the study: Productive status was seen about 87% or about 30% of the time for most TCR beta V segments in an earlier analysis.

Germline CDR1 is MNHNS and CDR2 is SASEGT. The V end was cut by 5 bases, the J end by 4 bases, with 14 bases between. The CDR3 is 15 residues long. Sequencing was performed on PBMCs. The source of this sequence is a man aged 35 to 55 in good health and CMV-seronegative. V gene TRBV6-1 combines with J gene TRBJ2-2, with a tentative D call TRBD1 (5 bases). The CDR3 DNA sequence: TGTGCCAGCAGTCCCCAGGGTCATTCCACCGGGGAGCTGTTTTTT. Translating it yields CASSPQGHSTGELFF.